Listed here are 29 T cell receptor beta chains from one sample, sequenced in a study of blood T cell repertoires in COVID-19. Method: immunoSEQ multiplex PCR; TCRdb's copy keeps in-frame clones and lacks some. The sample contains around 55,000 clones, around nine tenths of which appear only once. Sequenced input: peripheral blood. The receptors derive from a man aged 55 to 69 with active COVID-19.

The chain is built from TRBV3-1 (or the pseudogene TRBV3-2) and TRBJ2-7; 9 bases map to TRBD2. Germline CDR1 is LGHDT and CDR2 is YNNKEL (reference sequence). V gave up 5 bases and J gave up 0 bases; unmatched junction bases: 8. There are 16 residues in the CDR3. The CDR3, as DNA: TGTGCCAGCAGCGTGGGAGGTAGCGGGGGCTCCTACGAGCAGTACTTC. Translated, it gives CASSVGGSGGSYEQYF.

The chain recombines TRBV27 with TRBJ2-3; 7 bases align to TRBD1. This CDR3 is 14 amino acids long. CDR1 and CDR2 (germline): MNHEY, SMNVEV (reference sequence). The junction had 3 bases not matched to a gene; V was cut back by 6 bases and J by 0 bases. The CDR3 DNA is TGTGCCAGCAGGCGACAGGGAAGCACAGATACGCAGTATTTT. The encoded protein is CASRRQGSTDTQYF.

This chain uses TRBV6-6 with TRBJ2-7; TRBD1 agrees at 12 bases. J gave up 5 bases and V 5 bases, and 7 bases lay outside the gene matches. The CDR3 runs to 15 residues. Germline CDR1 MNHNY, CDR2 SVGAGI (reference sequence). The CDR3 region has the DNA TGTGCCAGCAGTCCACCGGGACAGGGGGCCCACGAGCAGTACTTC. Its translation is CASSPPGQGAHEQYF.

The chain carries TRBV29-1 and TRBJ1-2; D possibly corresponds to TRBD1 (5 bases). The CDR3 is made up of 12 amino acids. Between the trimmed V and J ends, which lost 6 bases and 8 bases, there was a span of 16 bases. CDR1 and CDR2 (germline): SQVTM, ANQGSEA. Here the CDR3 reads CSVLGTGRGYTF. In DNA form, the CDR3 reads TGCAGCGTCTTAGGCACAGGTCGAGGCTACACCTTC.

The CDR3 DNA sequence: TGTGCCAGCAGTTACTTAGAGAATGTCTACGAGCAGTACTTC. Its protein is CASSYLENVYEQYF. This chain connects TRBV6-5 to TRBJ2-7; D gene unclear. V shed 1 base and J shed 3 bases, with 10 bases lying between them. The CDR3 totals 14 residues. Looked up from germline, CDR1 is MNHEY and CDR2 is SVGAGI.

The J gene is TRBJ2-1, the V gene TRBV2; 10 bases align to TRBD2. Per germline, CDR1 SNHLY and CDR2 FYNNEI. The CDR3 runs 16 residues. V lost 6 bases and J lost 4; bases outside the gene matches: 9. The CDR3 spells CASRRWGTSAYNEQFF. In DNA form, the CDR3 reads TGTGCCAGCAGAAGATGGGGGACTAGCGCTTACAATGAGCAGTTCTTC.

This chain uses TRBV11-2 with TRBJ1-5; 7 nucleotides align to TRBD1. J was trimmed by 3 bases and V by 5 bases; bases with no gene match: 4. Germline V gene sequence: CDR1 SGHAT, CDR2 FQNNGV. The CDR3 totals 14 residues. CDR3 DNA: TGTGCCAGCAGCCCGGGACAGTTCAATCAGCCCCAGCATTTT. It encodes CASSPGQFNQPQHF.

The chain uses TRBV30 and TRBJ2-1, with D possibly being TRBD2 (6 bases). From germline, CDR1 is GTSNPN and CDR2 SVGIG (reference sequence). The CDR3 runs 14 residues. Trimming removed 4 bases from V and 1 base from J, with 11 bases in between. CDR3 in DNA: TGTGCCTGGAATGGGGGACTGTCCTACAATGAGCAGTTCTTC. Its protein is CAWNGGLSYNEQFF.

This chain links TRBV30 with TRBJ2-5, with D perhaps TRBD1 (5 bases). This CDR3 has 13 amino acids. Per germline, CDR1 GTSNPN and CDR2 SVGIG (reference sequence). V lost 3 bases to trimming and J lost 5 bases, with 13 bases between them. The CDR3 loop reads CAWSSGSLETQYF. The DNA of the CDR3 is TGTGCCTGGAGCTCAGGGTCTCTGGAGACCCAGTACTTC.

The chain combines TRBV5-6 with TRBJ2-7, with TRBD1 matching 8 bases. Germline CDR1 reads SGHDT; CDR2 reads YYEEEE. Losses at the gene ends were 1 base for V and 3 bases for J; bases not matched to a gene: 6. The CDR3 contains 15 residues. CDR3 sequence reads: CASSLWTGSSYEQYF. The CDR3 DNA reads TGTGCCAGCAGCTTGTGGACAGGGAGTAGCTACGAGCAGTACTTC.

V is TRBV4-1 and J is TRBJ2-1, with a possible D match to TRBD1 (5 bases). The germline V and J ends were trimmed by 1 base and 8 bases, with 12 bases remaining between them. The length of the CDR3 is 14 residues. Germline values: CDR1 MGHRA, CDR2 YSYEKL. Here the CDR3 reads CASSQVPDTDEQFF. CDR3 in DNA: TGCGCCAGCAGCCAAGTCCCGGACACGGATGAGCAGTTCTTC.

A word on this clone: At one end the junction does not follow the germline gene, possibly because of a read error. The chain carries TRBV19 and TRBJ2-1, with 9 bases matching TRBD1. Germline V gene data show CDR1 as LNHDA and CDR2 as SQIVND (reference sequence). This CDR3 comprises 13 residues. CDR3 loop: CASSQGTGSERIF. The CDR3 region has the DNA TGTGCCAGTAGTCAGGGGACAGGGTCAGAGCGGATCTTC.

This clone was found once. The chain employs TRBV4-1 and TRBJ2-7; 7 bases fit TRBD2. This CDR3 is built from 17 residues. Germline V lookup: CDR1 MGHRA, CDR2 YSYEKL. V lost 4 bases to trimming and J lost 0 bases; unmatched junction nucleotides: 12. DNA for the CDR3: TGCGCCAGCAGCCGAGCTTCGGGGGGTACCAGCTCCTACGAGCAGTACTTC. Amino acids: CASSRASGGTSSYEQYF.

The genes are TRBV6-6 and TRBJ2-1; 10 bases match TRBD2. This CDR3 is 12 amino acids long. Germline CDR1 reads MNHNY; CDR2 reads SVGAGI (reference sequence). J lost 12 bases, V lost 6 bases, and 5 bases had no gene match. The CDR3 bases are TGTGCCAGCAGACTAGCGGGAAGCGGGCAGTTCTTC. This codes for CASRLAGSGQFF.

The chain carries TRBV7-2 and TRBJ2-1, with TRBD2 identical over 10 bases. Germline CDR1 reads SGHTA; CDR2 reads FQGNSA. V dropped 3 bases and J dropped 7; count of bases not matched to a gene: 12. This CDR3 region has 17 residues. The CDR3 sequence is CASSFGTSAGGWNEQFF. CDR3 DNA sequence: TGTGCCAGCAGCTTCGGGACTAGCGCGGGGGGGTGGAATGAGCAGTTCTTC.

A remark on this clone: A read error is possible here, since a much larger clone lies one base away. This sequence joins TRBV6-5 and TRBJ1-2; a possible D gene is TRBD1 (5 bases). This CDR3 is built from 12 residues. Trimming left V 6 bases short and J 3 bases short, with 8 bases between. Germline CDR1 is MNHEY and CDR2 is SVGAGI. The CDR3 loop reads CASSETDYGYTF. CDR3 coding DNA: TGTGCCAGCAGCGAGACAGACTATGGCTACACCTTC.

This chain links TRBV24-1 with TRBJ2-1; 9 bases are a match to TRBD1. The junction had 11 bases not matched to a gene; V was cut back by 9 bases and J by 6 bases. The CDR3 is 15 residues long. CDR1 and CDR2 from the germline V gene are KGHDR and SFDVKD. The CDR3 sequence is CATGKGTGRSNEQFF. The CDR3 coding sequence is TGTGCCACCGGGAAAGGGACAGGGCGGTCCAATGAGCAGTTCTTC.

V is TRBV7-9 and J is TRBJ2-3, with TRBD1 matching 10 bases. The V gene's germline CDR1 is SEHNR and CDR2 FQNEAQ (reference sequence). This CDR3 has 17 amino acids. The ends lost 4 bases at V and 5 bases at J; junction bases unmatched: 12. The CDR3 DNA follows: TGTGCCAGCAGCTCTGCCGGACAGGGGGGTTCTCGAGATACGCAGTATTTT. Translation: CASSSAGQGGSRDTQYF.

In DNA, the CDR3 is TGTGCCAGCACCTTTTTAGGACTAGCGGGAGACGGCCCCTACAATGAGCAGTTCTTC. Translation gives CASTFLGLAGDGPYNEQFF. V is TRBV28 and J is TRBJ2-1; 13 nucleotides align to TRBD2. The V segment lost 7 bases and the J segment 2 bases; nucleotides outside the gene matches: 14. Germline V gives CDR1 MDHEN, CDR2 SYDVKM. This CDR3 region has 19 residues.

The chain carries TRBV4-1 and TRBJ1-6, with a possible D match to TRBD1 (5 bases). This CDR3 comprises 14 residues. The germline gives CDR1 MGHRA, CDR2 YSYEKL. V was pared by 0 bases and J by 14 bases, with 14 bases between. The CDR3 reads CASSQETGTRALHF. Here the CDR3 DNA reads TGCGCCAGCAGCCAAGAAACCGGGACTCGGGCCCTCCACTTT.

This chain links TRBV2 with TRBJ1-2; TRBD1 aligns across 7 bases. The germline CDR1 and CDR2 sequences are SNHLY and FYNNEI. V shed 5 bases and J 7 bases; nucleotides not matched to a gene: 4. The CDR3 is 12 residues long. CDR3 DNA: TGTGCCAGCAGTCGACAGGGCCGTGGCTACACCTTC. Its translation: CASSRQGRGYTF.

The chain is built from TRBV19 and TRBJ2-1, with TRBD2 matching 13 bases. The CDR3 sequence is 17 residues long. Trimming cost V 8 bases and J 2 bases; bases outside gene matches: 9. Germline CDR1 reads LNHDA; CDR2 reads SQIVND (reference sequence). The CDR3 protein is CASANSGLAGAYNEQFF. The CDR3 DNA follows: TGTGCCAGTGCCAATTCTGGACTAGCGGGAGCCTACAATGAGCAGTTCTTC.

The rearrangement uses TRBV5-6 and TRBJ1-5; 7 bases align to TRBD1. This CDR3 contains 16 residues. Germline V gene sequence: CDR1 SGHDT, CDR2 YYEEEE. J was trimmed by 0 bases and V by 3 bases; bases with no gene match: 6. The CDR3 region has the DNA TGTGCCAGCAGCTCTGGACAGGTTCTTAGCAATCAGCCCCAGCATTTT. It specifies CASSSGQVLSNQPQHF.

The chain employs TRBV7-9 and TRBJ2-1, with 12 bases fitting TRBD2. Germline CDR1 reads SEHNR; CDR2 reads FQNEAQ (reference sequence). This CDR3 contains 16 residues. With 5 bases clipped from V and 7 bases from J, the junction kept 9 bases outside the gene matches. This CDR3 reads CASSPTSGSPRNEQFF. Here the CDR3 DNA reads TGTGCCAGCAGCCCGACTAGCGGGAGTCCTAGGAATGAGCAGTTCTTC.

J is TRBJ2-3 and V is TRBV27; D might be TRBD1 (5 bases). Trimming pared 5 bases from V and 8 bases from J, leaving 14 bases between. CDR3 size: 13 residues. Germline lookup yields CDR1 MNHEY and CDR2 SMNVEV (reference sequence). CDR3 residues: CASSIQGYGTQYF. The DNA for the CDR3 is TGTGCCAGCAGTATCCAGGGTTATGGTACGCAGTATTTT.

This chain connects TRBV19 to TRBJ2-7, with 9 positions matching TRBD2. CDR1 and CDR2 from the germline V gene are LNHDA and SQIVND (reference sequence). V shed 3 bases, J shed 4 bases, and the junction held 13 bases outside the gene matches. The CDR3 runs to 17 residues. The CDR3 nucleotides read TGTGCCAGTAGTATCCAGGGAGCGGGAGGAGCTCTATACGAGCAGTACTTC. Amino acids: CASSIQGAGGALYEQYF. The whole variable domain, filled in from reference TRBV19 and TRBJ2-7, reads DGGITQSPKYLFRKEGQNVTLSCEQNLNHDAMYWYRQDPGQGLRLIYYSQIVNDFQKGDIAEGYSVSREKKESFPLTVTSAQKNPTAFYLCASSIQGAGGALYEQYFGPGTRLTVT.

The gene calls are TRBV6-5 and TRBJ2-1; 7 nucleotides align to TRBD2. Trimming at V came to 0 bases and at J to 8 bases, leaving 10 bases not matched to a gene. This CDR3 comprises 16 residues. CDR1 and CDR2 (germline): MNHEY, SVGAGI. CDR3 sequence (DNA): TGTGCCAGCAGTTACTCTTCGGCTAGCGGTCTCTATGAGCAGTTCTTC. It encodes CASSYSSASGLYEQFF.

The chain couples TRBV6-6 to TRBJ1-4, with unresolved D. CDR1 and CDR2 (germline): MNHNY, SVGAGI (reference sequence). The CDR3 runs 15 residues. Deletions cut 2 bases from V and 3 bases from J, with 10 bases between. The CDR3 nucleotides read TGTGCCAGCAGTTACGAGGCCTTGGCTAATGAAAAACTGTTTTTT. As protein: CASSYEALANEKLFF.

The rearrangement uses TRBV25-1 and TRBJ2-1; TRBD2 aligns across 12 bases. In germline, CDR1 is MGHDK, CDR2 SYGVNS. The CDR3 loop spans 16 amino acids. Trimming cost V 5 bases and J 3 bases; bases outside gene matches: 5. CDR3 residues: CASSWTSGTNYNEQFF. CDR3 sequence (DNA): TGTGCCAGCAGTTGGACTAGCGGGACTAACTACAATGAGCAGTTCTTC.